Included here is one T cell receptor (beta chain) sequence, with context. CDR1 is LNHDA and CDR2 is SQIVND in the germline V gene (reference sequence). V was clipped by 6 bases and J by 2 bases; unmatched bases: 2. The CDR3 has 13 residues. The entry originates in a study of blood T cell repertoires in COVID-19. On the study more broadly: The analysed material was cDNA or gDNA that came from T cells, B-cell-depleted T cells, or PBMCs.

Produced via immunoSEQ multiplex PCR; TCRdb's table is partial and in-frame only. The sample lists about 270,000 clones, 80% to 90% occurring once. The J gene is TRBJ1-2, the V gene TRBV19, with TRBD1 matching over 8 bases. The origin of this receptor is a woman between 65 and 79 years old with acute or convalescent COVID-19. Source material: peripheral blood. The CDR3 is CASRRQGNYGYTF. The CDR3 DNA reads as TGTGCCAGTAGAAGACAGGGGAACTATGGCTACACCTTC.